The source of this T cell receptor (beta chain) is a study of regulatory T cells in long-lasting Graves disease (dated by TCRdb to the early 2020s). A note on the overall study: Antithyroid drugs had been taken for less than 3 months by newly diagnosed Graves' disease patients. The study took place in China and was registered as a clinical trial. Peripheral blood TCR sequencing and RNA sequencing compared persistent Graves' disease patients with newly diagnosed Graves' disease patients. A total of some 35 samples underwent TCR sequencing: some 13 from persistent and some 20 from newly diagnosed Graves' disease patients. Results and caveats for the whole study, not just this receptor: More public clonotypes were shared among persistent patients (approximately 3,000) than among newly diagnosed patients (966). Persistent Graves' disease patients showed lower TCR Shannon entropy and fewer highly expanded clones than newly diagnosed patients, suggesting clonal expansion. Only the TCR beta chain was sequenced and analyzed. Only peripheral blood was studied, because thyroid tissue, the primary lesion, was inaccessible. The authors acknowledged the small sample size as a limitation that may reduce accuracy. TRBV28, TRBJ1-2 and TRBJ2-5 were preferentially used in persistent disease, while TRBV20-1 and TRBJ2-1 were favored in newly diagnosed disease.

CDR1 SGHVS and CDR2 FQNEAQ were looked up in the germline V gene. V is cut back by 3 bases and J by 1 base, with 8 bases in the junction unmatched. The CDR3 runs 16 residues from the cysteine to the phenylalanine. The only DNA kept is the CDR3, 48 bases in frame from the first base. Receptors were amplified or captured by multiplex PCR. The instrument given in TCRdb is Illumina HiSeq 4000. CDR3 regions were amplified by Arm-PCR with iRepertoire HTBI primers to construct TCR beta libraries. Before sequencing, the PCR products underwent gel purification. As for the original processing: Gene usage analysis of CDR3 amino acid clonotypes used the approximately 62 TRBV and about 14 TRBJ segments found across samples. COPE and FqMerger were used to merge filtered high-quality paired reads into contigs. BLAST was used to align contigs to IMGT TRBV, TRBD and TRBJ reference genes, and CDR3 was defined according to IMGT. Any clonotype with a frequency above 0.1% was counted as a highly expanded clone. Shannon entropy was used to measure repertoire diversity, and the Gini coefficient was used to measure V-J evenness. Public clonotypes were defined as clonotypes shared by more than one individual. Using fastp at Q25 and MiXCR, TCRdb reprocessed the public reads and kept productive beta chains. Identical CDR3 protein sequences are pooled into one entry, listed with their most common genes and DNA. None of the V and J calls come from the authors' own analysis; TCRdb made them. A total of over 400,000 distinct CDR3 sequences appear in this sample, 13% to 15% of them only once. Of the sample, under 20% falls within the top ten clones.

In light of the paper, this sample's time point label describes: newly diagnosed GD, antithyroid drugs for less than 3 months. RNA was extracted from PBMCs in TRIzol for both TCR sequencing and RNA sequencing. The diagnosis of Graves' disease was made according to American Thyroid Association guidelines. Patients for the study were recruited at an endocrinology department in Xi'an, China. From each patient, 7.5 to 10 milliliters of peripheral blood was collected into an EDTA anticoagulant tube. Ficoll Paque Plus density gradient separation was used to isolate PBMCs, and no further T cell sorting was done. An Agilent 2100 Bioanalyzer and agarose gel were used to check RNA quality, and a NanoDrop 2000 was used to measure RNA concentration. Only a few counts were recorded for this clonotype. It has no known antigen specificity. Per-base quality was not reported, and no clone a single base away is much larger than it.

The data were also submitted as part of a second study, on T cells in Graves' hyperthyroidism and ophthalmopathy. The second study's authors report: Graves' hyperthyroidism was defined as stable when no progression to ophthalmopathy occurred over 18 months of follow-up. The hyperthyroidism patients were between 18 and 65 years old and newly diagnosed, with a disease duration of less than 2 months. Exclusion was applied to patients with uncontrolled infections, other autoimmune diseases, pregnancy or lactation. Diagnoses were established on the basis of clinical symptoms, serum thyroxine and TRAb, thyroid ultrasound, and orbital computed tomography. The TCR CDR3 was subjected to a first round of RT-PCR using the HTBI primer set and the Qiagen OneStep RT-PCR kit. Most expanded thyroid clonotypes (frequency above 0.001) were also found in blood, which suggests that blood repertoires may mirror thyroid immune responses. A model built on a 13 V-J signature distinguished ophthalmopathy from stable hyperthyroidism, reaching about 88% sensitivity and 81.08% specificity in cross-validation and 80%/75% in testing. During validation, the model predicted progression to ophthalmopathy a median of about 6.5 months ahead of onset, with almost 71% sensitivity and 72% to 85% specificity. To identify distinguishing TCR V-J signatures, a discovery cohort of 100 or so patients was used, comprising fewer than 45 with Graves' ophthalmopathy and roughly 60 with stable Graves' hyperthyroidism. Prospective prediction of ophthalmopathy was tested in an independent validation cohort consisting of fewer than 20 hyperthyroidism patients and around 16 patients who later progressed to ophthalmopathy. For training and testing, the approximately 97 patients in the discovery cohort were randomly divided in a 7:3 ratio. Thyroid tissue and blood T-cell repertoires from six Graves' hyperthyroidism patients were also compared in the study. Following sampling, methimazole starting at 30 mg daily was given to hyperthyroidism patients, and high-dose intravenous methylprednisolone was given to ophthalmopathy patients. A second multiplex PCR round built the libraries, followed by size selection and purification. Paired-end sequencing of the libraries was performed with 100 bp reads on an Illumina HiSeq2000. Raw data were processed with SOAPnuke, discarding reads with adapters, uncalled bases, mean Phred below 15, or no exact constant-primer or identifier match. High-quality paired reads were merged with COPE v1.2.5, and unique nucleotide sequences were defined as clonotypes. MiTCR v1.1 was used to align the clonotypes against IMGT TRBV, TRBD and TRBJ reference segments. Only V-J combinations with frequency above 0.0001, covering about 99% of repertoires, were analysed. The TCS score was defined as the ratio of F50 (clonal expansion) to E x V (chaos), calculated using BLOSUM62-based TCRdist between CDR3 peptides within each V-J. Welch's t-statistics and random forest reduced roughly 540 V-J features to 13, which were used in a naive Bayes classifier (R e1071). No statistical method was used to fix the sample size in advance, and group allocation was not hidden from the investigators. The paper describes TCR Vbeta CDR3 sequencing of around 140 peripheral blood samples, made up of 43 ophthalmopathy patients, approximately 76 hyperthyroidism patients and around 17 progressor patients.

This sequence was found in a woman between 50 and 59 years old with Graves disease. Donor details come from another sample of the same person, matched by shared clones. Sequenced material: peripheral blood mononuclear cells (PBMCs), taken at new diagnosis, from a patient treated with antithyroid drugs. The rearrangement combines TRBV7-8 with TRBJ2-7; 8 middle bases align to TRBD1. At the DNA level, the sequence is TGTGCCAGCAGCTTCCCGCCGACAGGGGTATCCTACGAGCAGTACTTC. Protein translation: CASSFPPTGVSYEQYF.